This T cell receptor (beta chain) was captured in a study of monozygotic twins with inflammatory bowel disease. Notes on this clonotype: Its antigen is undetermined.

The CDR3 runs 12 residues. The germline CDR1 and CDR2 sequences are SGHAT and FQNNGV. Overall study results and limits: No difference in repertoire similarity was seen between concordant and discordant twins, possibly because power was limited.

Both TCRalpha and TCRbeta cDNA were subjected to two nested PCRs lasting roughly 16 and 10 cycles. No DNA is given; TCRdb re-called the 5' RACE reads and lists each CDR3 protein once. The listing contains about 440,000 distinct CDR3 sequences. This clonotype was sampled from a human donor with ulcerative colitis or Crohn's disease, or a healthy co-twin of an affected twin (not recorded which). The sequencing sample was made of blood. The rearrangement uses TRBV11-2 and TRBJ1-1. The CDR3 loop is CASSHDGPEAFF. Drawing the rest from reference TRBV11-2 and TRBJ1-1, the complete variable domain is EAGVAQSPRYKIIEKRQSVAFWCNPISGHATLYWYQQILGQGPKLLIQFQNNGVVDDSQLPKDRFSAERLKGVDSTLKIQPAKLEDSAVYLCASSHDGPEAFFGQGTRLTVV.